The source of this T cell receptor (beta chain) is a study of blood T cell repertoires in COVID-19. Some clones are missing from TCRdb's copy, which holds only in-frame ones; the method was immunoSEQ multiplex PCR. The table records around 240,000 clones, around 88% of them present only once. The CDR3 loop spans 16 amino acids. Germline lookup yields CDR1 SGHDT and CDR2 YYEEEE. V was trimmed by 4 bases and J by 0 bases, leaving 14 bases between them. Sequenced sample: peripheral blood. The sequence was collected from a woman aged 25-40 years who had recovered from COVID-19. V and J are TRBV5-6 and TRBJ1-5; maybe TRBD1 (5 bases). The CDR3, as DNA: TGTGCCAGCAGCAGAGGTAGGGACTATAGCAATCAGCCCCAGCATTTT. Its translation: CASSRGRDYSNQPQHF.